This TCR beta chain was identified during a study of blood T cells in healthy people across ages. Alongside a J-beta primer mix, a sample-barcoded 5' primer served in a second PCR lasting roughly 6 to 12 cycles. MiXCR was run by TCRdb on the 5' RACE reads, yielding one entry per CDR3 protein. The sample gives 850,000 to 1,000,000 distinct CDR3 sequences, roughly 48% of which show up once; 13% is in the top ten. This clonotype was picked up a small number of times. As yet, its antigen is unknown. Study-level findings and limits: Unsorted PBMC material precluded a definitive naive versus antigen-experienced comparison. Long-lived and aged donors differed, with more naive CD4+ cells and higher diversity in the long-lived. Those diversity estimates obtained from one million T cells were thought to be underestimates.

Germline CDR1 is MNHEY and CDR2 is SVGEGT. The CDR3 runs 13 residues. Trimming took 4 bases from V and 7 from J; bases not matched to a gene: 5. Sequencing was carried out using blood. The V and J genes are TRBV6-2 or TRBV6-3 and TRBJ2-3, with TRBD2 matching 7 bases. This TCR came from a man aged 25 to 40 in good health. The CDR3 is CASSSLAGHTQYF. The DNA of the CDR3 is TGTGCCAGCAGTTCGTTAGCGGGCCATACGCAGTATTTT.